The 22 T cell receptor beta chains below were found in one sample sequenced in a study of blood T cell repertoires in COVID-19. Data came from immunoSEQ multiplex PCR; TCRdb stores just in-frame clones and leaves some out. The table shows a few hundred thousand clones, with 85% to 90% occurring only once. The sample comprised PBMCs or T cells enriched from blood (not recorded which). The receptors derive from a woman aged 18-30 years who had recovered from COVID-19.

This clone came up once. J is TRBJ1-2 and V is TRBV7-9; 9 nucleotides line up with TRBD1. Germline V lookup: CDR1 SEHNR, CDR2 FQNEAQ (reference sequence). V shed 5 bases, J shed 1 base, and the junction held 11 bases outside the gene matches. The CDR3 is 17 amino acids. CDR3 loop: CASSEQGAVGINYGYTF. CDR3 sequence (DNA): TGTGCCAGCAGCGAACAGGGGGCTGTGGGTATTAACTATGGCTACACCTTC.

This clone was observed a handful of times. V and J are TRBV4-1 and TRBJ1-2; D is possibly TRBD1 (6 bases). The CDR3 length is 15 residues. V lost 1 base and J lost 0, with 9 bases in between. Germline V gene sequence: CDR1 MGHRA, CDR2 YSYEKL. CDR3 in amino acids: CASSQGNRANYGYTF. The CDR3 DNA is TGCGCCAGCAGCCAAGGGAACAGGGCTAACTATGGCTACACCTTC.

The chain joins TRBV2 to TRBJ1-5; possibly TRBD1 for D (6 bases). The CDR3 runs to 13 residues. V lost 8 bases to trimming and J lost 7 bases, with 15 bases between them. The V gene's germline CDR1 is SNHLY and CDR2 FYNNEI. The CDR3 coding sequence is TGTGCCAGCTGCAGGGGCCAGGGGCAGCCCCAGCATTTT. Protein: CASCRGQGQPQHF.

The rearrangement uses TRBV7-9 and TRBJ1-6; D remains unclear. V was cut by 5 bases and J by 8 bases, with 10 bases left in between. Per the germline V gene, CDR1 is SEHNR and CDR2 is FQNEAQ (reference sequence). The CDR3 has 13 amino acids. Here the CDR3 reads CASSPPVDSPLHF. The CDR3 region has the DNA TGTGCCAGCAGCCCACCGGTAGATTCACCCCTCCACTTT.

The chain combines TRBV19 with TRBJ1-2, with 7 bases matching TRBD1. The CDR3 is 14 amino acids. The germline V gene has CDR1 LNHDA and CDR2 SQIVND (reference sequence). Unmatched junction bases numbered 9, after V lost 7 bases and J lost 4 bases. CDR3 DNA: TGTGCCAGTACCATGACCGACAGGGTCTATGGCTACACCTTC. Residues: CASTMTDRVYGYTF.

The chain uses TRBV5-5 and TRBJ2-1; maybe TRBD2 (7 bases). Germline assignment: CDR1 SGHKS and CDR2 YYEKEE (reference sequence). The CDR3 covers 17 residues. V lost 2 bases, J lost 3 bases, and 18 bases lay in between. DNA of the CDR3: TGTGCCAGCAGCTTTGGTAGGGGGGGTTCCGTCTACAATGAGCAGTTCTTC. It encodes CASSFGRGGSVYNEQFF.

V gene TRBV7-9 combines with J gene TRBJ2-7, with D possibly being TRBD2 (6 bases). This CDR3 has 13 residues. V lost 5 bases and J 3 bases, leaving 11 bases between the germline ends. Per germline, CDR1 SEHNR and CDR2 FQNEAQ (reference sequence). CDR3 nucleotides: TGTGCCAGCAGCACAGCGGGCGGCTACGAGCAGTACTTC. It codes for CASSTAGGYEQYF.

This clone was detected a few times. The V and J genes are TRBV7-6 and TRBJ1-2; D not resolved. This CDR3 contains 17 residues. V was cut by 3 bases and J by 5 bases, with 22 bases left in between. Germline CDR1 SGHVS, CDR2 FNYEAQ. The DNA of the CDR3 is TGTGCCAGCAGCTTGGTGCCGCACAGCGGTCTGGGGTATGGCTACACCTTC. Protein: CASSLVPHSGLGYGYTF.

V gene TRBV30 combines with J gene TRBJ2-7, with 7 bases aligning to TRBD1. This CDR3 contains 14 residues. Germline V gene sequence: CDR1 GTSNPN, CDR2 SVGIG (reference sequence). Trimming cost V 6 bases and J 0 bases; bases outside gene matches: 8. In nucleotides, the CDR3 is TGTGCCTGCCAAGACAGGGTCAGCTCCTACGAGCAGTACTTC. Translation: CACQDRVSSYEQYF.

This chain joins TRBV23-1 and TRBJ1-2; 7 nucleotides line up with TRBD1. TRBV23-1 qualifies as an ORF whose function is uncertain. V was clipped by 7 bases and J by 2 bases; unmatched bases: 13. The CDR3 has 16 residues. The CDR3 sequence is CASNYDRAQMNYGYTF. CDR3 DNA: TGCGCCAGCAACTACGACAGGGCCCAAATGAACTATGGCTACACCTTC.

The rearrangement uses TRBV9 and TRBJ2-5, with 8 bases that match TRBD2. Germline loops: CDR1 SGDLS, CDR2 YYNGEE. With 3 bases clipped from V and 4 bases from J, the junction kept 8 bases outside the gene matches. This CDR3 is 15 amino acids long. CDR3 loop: CASSAGGPMGETQYF. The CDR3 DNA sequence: TGTGCCAGCAGCGCGGGGGGGCCAATGGGAGAGACCCAGTACTTC.

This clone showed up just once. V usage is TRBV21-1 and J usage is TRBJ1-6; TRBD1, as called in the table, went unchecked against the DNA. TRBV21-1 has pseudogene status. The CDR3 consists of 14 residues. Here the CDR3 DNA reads TGTGCCAGCCCCCGTAAGGGGATCGATTCACCCCTCCACTTT. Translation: CASPRKGIDSPLHF.

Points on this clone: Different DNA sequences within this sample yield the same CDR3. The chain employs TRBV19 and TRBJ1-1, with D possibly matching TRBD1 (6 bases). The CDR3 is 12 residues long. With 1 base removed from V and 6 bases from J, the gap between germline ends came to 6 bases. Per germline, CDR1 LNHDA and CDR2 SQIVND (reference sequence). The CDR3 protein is CASSIGGPEAFF. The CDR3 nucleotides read TGTGCCAGTAGTATAGGGGGGCCTGAAGCTTTCTTT.

The CDR3 protein is CASSHVGQAEEFF. The CDR3 DNA is TGTGCCAGCAGCCACGTAGGACAGGCAGAGGAGTTCTTC. This chain connects TRBV3-1 (or the pseudogene TRBV3-2) to TRBJ2-1; 7 bases agree with TRBD1. After removal of 3 bases from V and 14 bases from J, the junction contained 10 bases not matched to a gene. CDR1 is LGHDT, CDR2 YNNKEL, per germline (reference sequence). The length of the CDR3 is 13 residues.

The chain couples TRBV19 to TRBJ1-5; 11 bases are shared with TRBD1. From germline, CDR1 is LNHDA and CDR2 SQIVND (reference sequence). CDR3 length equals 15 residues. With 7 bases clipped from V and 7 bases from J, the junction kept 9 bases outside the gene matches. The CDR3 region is CASNAGTGGGQPQHF. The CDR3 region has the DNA TGTGCCAGTAACGCCGGGACAGGGGGAGGACAGCCCCAGCATTTT.

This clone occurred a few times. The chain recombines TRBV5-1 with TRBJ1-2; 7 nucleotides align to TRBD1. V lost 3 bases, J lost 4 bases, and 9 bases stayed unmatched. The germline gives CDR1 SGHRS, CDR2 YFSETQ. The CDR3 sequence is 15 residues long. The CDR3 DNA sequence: TGCGCCAGCAGCTATAACCTAGGGACAGCCTATGGCTACACCTTC. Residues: CASSYNLGTAYGYTF.

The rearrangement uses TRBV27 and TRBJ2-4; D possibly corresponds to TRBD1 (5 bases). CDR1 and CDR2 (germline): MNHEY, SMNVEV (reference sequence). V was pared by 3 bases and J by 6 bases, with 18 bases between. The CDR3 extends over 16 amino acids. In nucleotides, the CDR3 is TGTGCCAGCAGTTTTACTCCCCCCGGACAAGGAAACATTCAGTACTTC. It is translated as CASSFTPPGQGNIQYF.

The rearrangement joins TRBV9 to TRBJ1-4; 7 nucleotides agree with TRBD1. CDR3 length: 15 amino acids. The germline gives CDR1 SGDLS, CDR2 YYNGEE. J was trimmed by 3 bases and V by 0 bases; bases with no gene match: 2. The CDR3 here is CASSVEGTANEKLFF. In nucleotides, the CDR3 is TGTGCCAGCAGCGTAGAGGGGACAGCTAATGAAAAACTGTTTTTT. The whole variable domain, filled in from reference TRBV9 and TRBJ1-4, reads DSGVTQTPKHLITATGQRVTLRCSPRSGDLSVYWYQQSLDQGLQFLIQYYNGEERAKGNILERFSAQQFPDLHSELNLSSLELGDSALYFCASSVEGTANEKLFFGSGTQLSVL.

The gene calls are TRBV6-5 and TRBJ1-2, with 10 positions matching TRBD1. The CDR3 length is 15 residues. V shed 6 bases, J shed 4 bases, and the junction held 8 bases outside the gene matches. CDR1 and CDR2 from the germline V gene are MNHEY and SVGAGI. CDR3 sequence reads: CASRSDRGRLYGYTF. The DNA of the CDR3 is TGTGCCAGCAGAAGCGACAGGGGGCGCCTCTATGGCTACACCTTC.

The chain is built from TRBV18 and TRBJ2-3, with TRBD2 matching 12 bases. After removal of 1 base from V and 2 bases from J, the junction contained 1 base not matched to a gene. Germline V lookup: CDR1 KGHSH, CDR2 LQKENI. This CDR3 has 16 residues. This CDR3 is CASSPRLAGVTDTQYF. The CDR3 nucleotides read TGTGCCAGCTCACCACGACTAGCGGGGGTCACAGATACGCAGTATTTT. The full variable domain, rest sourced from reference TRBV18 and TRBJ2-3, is NAGVMQNPRHLVRRRGQEARLRCSPMKGHSHVYWYRQLPEEGLKFMVYLQKENIIDESGMPKERFSAEFPKEGPSILRIQQVVRGDSAAYFCASSPRLAGVTDTQYFGPGTRLTVL.

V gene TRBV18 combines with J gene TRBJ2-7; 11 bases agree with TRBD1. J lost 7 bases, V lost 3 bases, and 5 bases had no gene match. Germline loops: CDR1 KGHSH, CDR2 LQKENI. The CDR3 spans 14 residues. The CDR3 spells CASSPGTGGSEQYF. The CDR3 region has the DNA TGTGCCAGCTCACCTGGGACAGGGGGAAGTGAGCAGTACTTC. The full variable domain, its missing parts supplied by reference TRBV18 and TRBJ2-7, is NAGVMQNPRHLVRRRGQEARLRCSPMKGHSHVYWYRQLPEEGLKFMVYLQKENIIDESGMPKERFSAEFPKEGPSILRIQQVVRGDSAAYFCASSPGTGGSEQYFGPGTRLTVT.

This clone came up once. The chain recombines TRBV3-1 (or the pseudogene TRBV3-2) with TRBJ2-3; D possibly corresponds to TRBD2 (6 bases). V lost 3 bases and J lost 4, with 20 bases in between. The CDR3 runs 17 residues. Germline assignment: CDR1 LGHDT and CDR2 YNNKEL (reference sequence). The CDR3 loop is CASSQPGTGFLSDTQYF. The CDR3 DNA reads TGTGCCAGCAGCCAGCCAGGGACTGGATTCCTGTCAGATACGCAGTATTTT.